These 10 T cell receptor beta chains were all obtained from the same sample, sequenced in a study of pediatric ulcerative colitis. Profiled with immunoSEQ multiplex PCR; TCRdb holds only in-frame clones, not every one. The data contain fewer than 25,000 clones, about 71% of them singletons. Rectal tissue came from one to two pinch biopsies taken at colonoscopy. The sequenced sample was gut tissue. The receptors come from a boy younger than 18 with severe ulcerative colitis.

The chain employs TRBV6-5 and TRBJ1-5; D is undetermined. The germline V gene encodes CDR1 MNHEY and CDR2 SVGAGI. V lost 6 bases and J lost 7, with 13 bases in between. The CDR3 contains 13 residues. CDR3 protein: CASSLKASQPQHF. In DNA, the CDR3 is TGTGCCAGCAGCCTTAAGGCGTCCCAGCCCCAGCATTTT.

The J gene is TRBJ2-1, the V gene TRBV27; 8 positions agree with TRBD2. The CDR3 is 14 amino acids. Germline V gene lookup returns CDR1 MNHEY and CDR2 SMNVEV (reference sequence). Trimming removed 7 bases from V and 6 bases from J; junction bases left unmatched: 8. As DNA, the CDR3 is TGTGCCAGCATGCGGAGCGGGGGCTTCAATGAGCAGTTCTTC. Translating gives CASMRSGGFNEQFF.

The V and J genes are TRBV7-2 and TRBJ1-1; no definite D call. Germline values: CDR1 SGHTA, CDR2 FQGNSA. This CDR3 has 11 amino acids. V lost 3 bases and J lost 5, with 4 bases in between. In DNA, the CDR3 is TGTGCCAGCAGCTTCCGGACTGAAGCTTTCTTT. It specifies CASSFRTEAFF.

CDR3 DNA sequence: TGTGCCAGTATGGCTCGGGGCAGGGGTTTTTTCGGCTACACCTTC. It yields the protein CASMARGRGFFGYTF. The chain is built from TRBV19 and TRBJ1-2, with D perhaps matching TRBD1 (6 bases). V was shortened by 7 bases and J by 8 bases, with 23 bases between the two germline ends. Looked up from germline, CDR1 is LNHDA and CDR2 is SQIVND (reference sequence). The CDR3 is 15 residues long.

The chain combines TRBV10-3 with TRBJ1-2; 7 bases align to TRBD1. Trimming cost V 6 bases and J 2 bases; bases outside gene matches: 3. Looked up from germline, CDR1 is ENHRY and CDR2 is SYGVKD. The CDR3 covers 13 residues. As DNA, the CDR3 is TGTGCCATCAGGGGGACAGAGAACTATGGCTACACCTTC. Translation gives CAIRGTENYGYTF.

This clone was seen more than once but under ten times. The rearrangement uses TRBV18 and TRBJ1-4; 10 nucleotides line up with TRBD1. The J segment lost 11 bases and the V segment lost 6 bases, leaving 9 bases of the junction unmatched. The CDR3 contains 14 residues. From germline, CDR1 is KGHSH and CDR2 LQKENI. The CDR3 DNA sequence: TGTGCCAGCTCCCTCGGACAGGGGGAAGGGAAACTGTTTTTT. This gives the protein CASSLGQGEGKLFF.

This sequence joins TRBV5-4 and TRBJ2-3; D is unclear. The germline CDR1 and CDR2 sequences are SGHNT and YYREEE (reference sequence). CDR3 length: 16 residues. Trimming stripped 1 base from V and 3 bases from J, with 15 bases between. CDR3 sequence: CASSLRIGSRTDTQYF. CDR3 sequence (DNA): TGTGCCAGCAGCTTGAGGATAGGTAGCAGGACAGATACGCAGTATTTT.

The CDR3 loop reads CASSAESGGAYEQYF. The CDR3 bases are TGTGCCAGCAGTGCCGAAAGCGGGGGGGCCTACGAGCAGTACTTC. The chain employs TRBV2 and TRBJ2-7; 10 nucleotides match TRBD2. Germline V gene lookup returns CDR1 SNHLY and CDR2 FYNNEI. The V segment lost 4 bases and the J segment 2 bases; nucleotides outside the gene matches: 5. The CDR3 totals 15 residues.

This clone was observed once. This chain links TRBV30 with TRBJ1-1, with D perhaps matching TRBD1 (6 bases). Germline CDR1 and CDR2: GTSNPN and SVGIG (reference sequence). V shed 0 bases and J shed 1 base, with 15 bases lying between them. The CDR3 length is 16 residues. This CDR3 reads CAWSVGGAGTNTEAFF. The DNA of the CDR3 is TGTGCCTGGAGTGTCGGGGGGGCAGGGACGAACACTGAAGCTTTCTTT.

In its sample, this clone was seen a few times. V is TRBV11-3 and J is TRBJ2-7; tentatively, D is TRBD1 or TRBD2 (5 bases each). The germline CDR1 and CDR2 sequences are SGHNT and YENEEA. Trimming cost V 1 base and J 5 bases, with 6 bases left between them. CDR3 size: 12 residues. CDR3 loop: CASSLGGNEQYF. In nucleotides, the CDR3 is TGTGCCAGCAGCTTAGGGGGGAACGAGCAGTACTTC. The full variable domain, rest sourced from reference TRBV11-3 and TRBJ2-7, is EAGVVQSPRYKIIEKKQPVAFWCNPISGHNTLYWYLQNLGQGPELLIRYENEEAVDDSQLPKDRFSAERLKGVDSTLKIQPAELGDSAVYLCASSLGGNEQYFGPGTRLTVT.